This TCR beta chain was documented in a study of T cell responses to AZD1222 COVID-19 vaccine. Study-wide findings and caveats: Elevations in Spike-specific TCR breadth and depth followed administration of two AZD1222 doses. Just 6 or 7 AZD1222 recipients were seropositive at baseline. None of the repertoires were sampled until the peak T cell response had passed.

Data came from immunoSEQ multiplex PCR; TCRdb stores just in-frame clones and leaves some out. Altogether around 120,000 clones are present, roughly 86% being singletons, with the ten largest covering roughly 4.5%. Concerning this clone itself: The antigen remains unidentified.

CDR1 and CDR2 from the germline V gene are MDHEN and SYDVKM. This CDR3 is 14 amino acids long. Trimming pared 2 bases from V and 0 bases from J, leaving 6 bases between. V usage is TRBV28 and J usage is TRBJ2-3; TRBD2 is a possible D gene (5 bases). The clonotype was recovered from an adult in good health. This specimen consisted of peripheral blood, obtained on day 0 of AZD1222 vaccination. Written as DNA, the CDR3 is TGTGCCAGCAGTTTAGGCGGGAGCACAGATACGCAGTATTTT. Translating gives CASSLGGSTDTQYF. Combining the CDR3 with reference TRBV28 and TRBJ2-3 gives the whole variable domain DVKVTQSSRYLVKRTGEKVFLECVQDMDHENMFWYRQDPGLGLRLIYFSYDVKMKEKGDIPEGYSVSREKKERFSLILESASTNQTSMYLCASSLGGSTDTQYFGPGTRLTVL.